This T cell receptor beta chain was sequenced in a study of blood T cell repertoires in COVID-19 (dated by TCRdb to 2018 to 2020). About the investigation overall: Samples from collaborators originated in the United States, Italy and Spain and spanned both the acute and convalescent phases of COVID-19. The material from the prospective study consisted of cDNA or gDNA derived from T cells, B-cell-depleted T cells, or PBMCs. Subjects who had been exposed to COVID-19, were actively infected with it, or had recovered from it provided the deeply sampled blood TCRbeta repertoires that made up the dataset. The repertoires were released in a freely available public database meant as a resource for research on the immune response to SARS-CoV-2. Samples were obtained from the ongoing ImmuneRACE study (first 160 participants) and from approximately 1,200 subjects provided by 6 global collaborators. Sample metadata almost always included a de-identified subject ID, COVID-19 status, age in years and sex. Where available, HLA class I and class II types were taken from metadata supplied by the sample provider and were not determined by assay-based typing.

The germline V gene encodes CDR1 GTSNPN and CDR2 SVGIG (reference sequence). V has 8 bases trimmed and J has 0 bases trimmed; junction bases matching no gene number 10. Its CDR3 holds 14 amino acids, cysteine through phenylalanine. Of all the DNA, just the CDR3 is kept, 42 bases in frame from base 1. In the prospective study, participants were about 18 to 100 years old, resided in 20 to 30 geographic areas of the United States, and were enrolled through a virtual design. In the prospective study, cohorts were assigned on the basis of participant-reported clinical history obtained from a screening survey and a study questionnaire. Recovered participants in ImmuneRACE Cohort 3 were defined by two consecutive negative NP/OP PCR tests, clearance by a healthcare professional, or resolution of symptoms. In the prospective study, whole blood, serum and a nasopharyngeal or oropharyngeal swab were collected from each participant by mobile phlebotomists. Additional blood draws and questionnaires over an approximately two-month period could optionally be provided by prospective study participants. Prospective study blood samples were shipped either frozen or at room temperature before DNA extraction.

Worth noting for this clone: Its cognate antigen has yet to be identified. There are no base qualities to consult, and no much larger clone falls within one base.

Results and caveats for the whole study, not just this receptor: Clinical and demographic metadata were provided uncurated, with the amount varying by source and participant.

TCRbeta CDR3 regions were amplified from genomic DNA by means of the immunoSEQ Assay, a bias-controlled multiplex PCR. Concerning the study's data processing: The number of nucleated cells in each sample was estimated by amplification of reference gene primers within the assay. To quantify the absolute abundance of each unique TCRbeta CDR3 rearrangement, sequence reads were collapsed and filtered. For each sample, productive Simpson clonality was calculated as the square root of Simpson's diversity index over productive rearrangements. In TCRdb, the immuneACCESS table is reduced to in-frame sequences with V and J assigned. These tables do not hold every clone; where another copy was compared, an unresolved V gene accounts for under half, and the others remain unexplained. V and J calls and clone size come straight from that table; D and trimming were deduced from the DNA. This sample has roughly 280,000 clones in its table, and about 87% of those were observed once. The top ten hold around 3% of the sample.

The source is a woman between 50 and 59 years old who had recovered from COVID-19. Sequenced sample: PBMCs or T cells enriched from blood (not recorded which). This chain is built from TRBV30 and TRBJ2-7; 7 bases in between match TRBD1. Read as DNA, the sequence is TGTGCCGCCACATACAGGGGAAGCTCCTACGAGCAGTACTTC. It is translated as CAATYRGSSYEQYF.